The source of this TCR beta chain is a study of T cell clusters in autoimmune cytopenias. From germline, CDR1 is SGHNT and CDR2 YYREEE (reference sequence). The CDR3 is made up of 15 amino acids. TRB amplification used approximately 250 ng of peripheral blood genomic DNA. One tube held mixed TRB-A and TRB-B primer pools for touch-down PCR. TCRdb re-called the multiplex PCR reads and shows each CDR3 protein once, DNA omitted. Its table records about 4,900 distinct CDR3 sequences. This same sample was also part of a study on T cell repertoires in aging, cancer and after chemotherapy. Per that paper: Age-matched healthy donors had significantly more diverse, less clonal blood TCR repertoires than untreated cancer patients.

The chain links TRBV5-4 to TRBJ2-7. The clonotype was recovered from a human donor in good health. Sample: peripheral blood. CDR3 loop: CASSFSTGSNYEQYF.